The rows below give T cell receptor beta chains drawn from one sample of a study of early T cells in non-severe SARS-CoV-2 infection. TCRdb fed the 5' RACE reads into MiXCR, producing one record per CDR3 protein. The sample consists of about 100,000 distinct CDR3 sequences, roughly 13% of them appearing once. Source material: whole blood. These receptor sequences come from an adult who was a healthcare worker with PCR-confirmed SARS-CoV-2 infection or an uninfected control (not recorded which). Both conserved end residues are part of each CDR3. Fields, in order: V gene, clone size, D gene, J gene, CDR3 DNA, CDR3 protein. The D gene is left open where the match is weak. The size of a clone is reported for some rows only, either as once, few or many, or as a class for expanded clones.

V gene: TRBV29-1; clone size: -; D gene: TRBD2; J gene: TRBJ2-3; CDR3 DNA: TGCAGCGCCCTGGTAGCGGGGGGTCAGGTAGATACGCAGTATTTT; CDR3 protein: CSALVAGGQVDTQYF
V gene: TRBV20-1; clone size: many; D gene: -; J gene: TRBJ1-4; CDR3 DNA: TGCAGTGCTAGAGCTGGGGGAACCCATGAAAAACTGTTTTTT; CDR3 protein: CSARAGGTHEKLFF
V gene: TRBV11-2; clone size: -; D gene: -; J gene: TRBJ2-3; CDR3 DNA: TGTGCCAGCACGGGGTGGAGGGCAGATACGCAGTATTTT; CDR3 protein: CASTGWRADTQYF
V gene: TRBV27; clone size: few; D gene: TRBD1; J gene: TRBJ2-7; CDR3 DNA: TGTGCCAGCACCACCGGGACAGGGTCCTACGAGCAGTACTTC; CDR3 protein: CASTTGTGSYEQYF
V gene: TRBV18; clone size: few; D gene: TRBD1; J gene: TRBJ2-5; CDR3 DNA: TGTGCCAGCTCGACAGGGTTTGGGGAGACCCAGTACTTC; CDR3 protein: CASSTGFGETQYF
V gene: TRBV7-2; clone size: few; D gene: -; J gene: TRBJ1-6; CDR3 DNA: TGTGCCAGCAGCTCCCAAGGGGTTTCCAATTCACCCCTCCACTTT; CDR3 protein: CASSSQGVSNSPLHF
V gene: TRBV7-2; clone size: -; D gene: TRBD2; J gene: TRBJ2-1; CDR3 DNA: TGTGCCAGCAGCTTAGCAGCGGGGGGTTCCTACAATGAGCAGTTCTTC; CDR3 protein: CASSLAAGGSYNEQFF
V gene: TRBV7-9; clone size: -; D gene: -; J gene: TRBJ2-7; CDR3 DNA: TGTGCCAGCAGCCACCGAAGCTACGAGCAGTACTTC; CDR3 protein: CASSHRSYEQYF
V gene: TRBV20-1; clone size: -; D gene: -; J gene: TRBJ1-5; CDR3 DNA: TGCAGTGCTAGGAAAGGGGGGGATCAGCCCCAGCATTTT; CDR3 protein: CSARKGGDQPQHF
V gene: TRBV9; clone size: many; D gene: -; J gene: TRBJ2-5; CDR3 DNA: TGTGCCAGCAGCGTGTACGGACAGCGACAAGAGACCCAGTACTTC; CDR3 protein: CASSVYGQRQETQYF
V gene: TRBV12-3/TRBV12-4; clone size: -; D gene: -; J gene: TRBJ1-6; CDR3 DNA: TGTGCCAGCAGACAAGGGGGGTTCTATAATTCACCCCTCCACTTT; CDR3 protein: CASRQGGFYNSPLHF